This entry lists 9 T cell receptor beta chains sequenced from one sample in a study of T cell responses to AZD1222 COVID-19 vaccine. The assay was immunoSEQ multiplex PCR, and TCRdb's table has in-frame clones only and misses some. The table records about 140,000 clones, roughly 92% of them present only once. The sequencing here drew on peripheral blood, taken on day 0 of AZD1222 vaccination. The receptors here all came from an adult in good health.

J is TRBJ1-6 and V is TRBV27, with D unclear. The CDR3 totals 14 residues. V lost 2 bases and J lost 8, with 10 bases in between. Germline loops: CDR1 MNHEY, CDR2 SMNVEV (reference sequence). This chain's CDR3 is CASSLPRGDSPLHF. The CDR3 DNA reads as TGTGCCAGCAGTTTACCCCGGGGTGATTCACCCCTCCACTTT.

The CDR3 coding sequence is TGTGCCAGCTCACCACCCTGGGACCAGCGGTACAATGAGCAGTTCTTC. Protein product: CASSPPWDQRYNEQFF. This chain uses TRBV18 with TRBJ2-1; D possibly uses TRBD1 or TRBD2 (5 bases each). Germline V gene lookup returns CDR1 KGHSH and CDR2 LQKENI. This CDR3 is built from 16 residues. V was trimmed by 0 bases and J by 4 bases, leaving 13 bases between them. Using reference TRBV18 and TRBJ2-1 for the parts outside the CDR3, the full variable domain is NAGVMQNPRHLVRRRGQEARLRCSPMKGHSHVYWYRQLPEEGLKFMVYLQKENIIDESGMPKERFSAEFPKEGPSILRIQQVVRGDSAAYFCASSPPWDQRYNEQFFGPGTRLTVL.

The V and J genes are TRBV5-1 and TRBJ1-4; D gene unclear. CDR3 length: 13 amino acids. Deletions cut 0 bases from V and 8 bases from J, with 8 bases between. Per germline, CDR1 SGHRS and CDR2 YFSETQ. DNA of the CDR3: TGCGCCAGCAGCTTGGCGTTACCAGAAAAACTGTTTTTT. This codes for CASSLALPEKLFF.

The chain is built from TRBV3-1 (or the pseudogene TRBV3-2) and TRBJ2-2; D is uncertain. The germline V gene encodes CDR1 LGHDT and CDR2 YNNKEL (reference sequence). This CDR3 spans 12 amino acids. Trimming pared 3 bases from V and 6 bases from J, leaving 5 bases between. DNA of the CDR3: TGTGCCAGCAGCCACCGGGCCGGGGAGCTGTTTTTT. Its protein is CASSHRAGELFF.

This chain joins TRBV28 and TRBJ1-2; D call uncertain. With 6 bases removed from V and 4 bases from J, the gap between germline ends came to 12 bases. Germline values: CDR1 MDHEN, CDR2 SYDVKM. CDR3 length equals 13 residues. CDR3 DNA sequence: TGTGCCAGCAGATTTGACGGGCGCTATGGCTACACCTTC. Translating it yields CASRFDGRYGYTF.

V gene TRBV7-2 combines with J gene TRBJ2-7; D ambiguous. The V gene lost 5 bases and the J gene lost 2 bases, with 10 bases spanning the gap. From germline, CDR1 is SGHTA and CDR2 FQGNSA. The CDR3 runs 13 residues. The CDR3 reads CASSATDTYEQYF. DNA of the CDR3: TGTGCCAGCAGCGCCACCGATACCTACGAGCAGTACTTC.

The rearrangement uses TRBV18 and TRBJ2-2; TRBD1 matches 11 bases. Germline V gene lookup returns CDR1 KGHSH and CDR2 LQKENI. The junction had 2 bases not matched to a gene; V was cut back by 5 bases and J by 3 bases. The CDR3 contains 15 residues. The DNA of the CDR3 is TGTGCCAGCTCAACGGGACAGGGGGACACCGGGGAGCTGTTTTTT. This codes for CASSTGQGDTGELFF.

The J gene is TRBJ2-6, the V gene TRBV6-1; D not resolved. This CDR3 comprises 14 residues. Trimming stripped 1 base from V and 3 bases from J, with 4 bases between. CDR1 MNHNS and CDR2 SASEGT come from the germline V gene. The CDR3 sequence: CASSEGVGANVLTF. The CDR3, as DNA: TGTGCCAGCAGTGAAGGGGTTGGGGCCAACGTCCTGACTTTC.

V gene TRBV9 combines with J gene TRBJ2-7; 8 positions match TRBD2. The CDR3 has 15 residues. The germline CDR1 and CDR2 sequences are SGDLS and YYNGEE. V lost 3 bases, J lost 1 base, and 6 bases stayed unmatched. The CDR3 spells CASSAGGILSYEQYF. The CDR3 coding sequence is TGTGCCAGCAGCGCGGGGGGGATCCTGTCCTACGAGCAGTACTTC.